The 14 T cell receptor beta chains below come from one sample, sequenced in a study of T cells in tuberculosis (dated by TCRdb to 2017 to 2018). The sample's time point label is to be understood as: new active TB diagnosis, blood taken before or within 7 days of starting treatment. Library method: the immunoSEQ multiplex PCR assay. Drawn from immuneACCESS, this table holds only the in-frame rearrangements with V and J called that TCRdb kept. Clones are partly lost; checked studies trace under half to an unresolved V gene and leave the rest unexplained. The sample contains some 31,000 clones, about 92% of them found a single time. The ten biggest clones cover around 7% of the sample. This sample comprised PBMCs, obtained at tuberculosis diagnosis. The receptors stem from an adult with tuberculosis.

This clone was recorded once. The CDR3 protein is CASSVRTPTGELFF. The CDR3 DNA reads TGTGCCAGCAGCGTCAGGACTCCCACCGGGGAGCTGTTTTTT. The chain uses TRBV9 and TRBJ2-2; D is possibly TRBD2 (5 bases). CDR1 is SGDLS, CDR2 YYNGEE, per germline. V was clipped by 2 bases and J by 4 bases, with 9 bases between them. This CDR3 has 14 amino acids.

The gene calls are TRBV10-3 and TRBJ2-7, with 8 bases matching TRBD2. This CDR3 spans 14 amino acids. V lost 6 bases and J lost 0; bases outside the gene matches: 4. Germline CDR1 and CDR2: ENHRY and SYGVKD. The CDR3: CAIRIAGSSYEQYF. DNA of the CDR3: TGTGCCATCAGGATAGCGGGGAGCTCCTACGAGCAGTACTTC.

The rearrangement joins TRBV7-8 to TRBJ2-3, with 11 bases fitting TRBD2. Germline V gene data show CDR1 as SGHVS and CDR2 as FQNEAQ. Trimming took 7 bases from V and 3 from J; bases not matched to a gene: 15. The CDR3 loop spans 18 amino acids. The CDR3 region has the DNA TGTGCCAGCACCGCGGGGGAGATAGCGGGGGGGCGGACAGATACGCAGTATTTT. Encoded protein: CASTAGEIAGGRTDTQYF.

The rearrangement links TRBV11-2 to TRBJ2-1; D is possibly TRBD1 (6 bases). Between the trimmed V and J ends, which lost 6 bases and 4 bases, there was a span of 10 bases. CDR3 length: 13 residues. The germline V gene encodes CDR1 SGHAT and CDR2 FQNNGV. CDR3 coding DNA: TGTGCCAGCAGACATGACAGGTACAATGAGCAGTTCTTC. As protein: CASRHDRYNEQFF.

The J gene is TRBJ2-1, the V gene TRBV2, with TRBD1 matching over 7 bases. After removal of 8 bases from V and 7 bases from J, the junction contained 8 bases not matched to a gene. The CDR3 is 13 residues long. In germline, CDR1 is SNHLY, CDR2 FYNNEI. CDR3 DNA: TGTGCCAGCGGGTATAGGGGGCAGAATGAGCAGTTCTTC. It yields the protein CASGYRGQNEQFF.

The chain is built from TRBV5-4 and TRBJ2-7, with no clear D. CDR1 is SGHNT, CDR2 YYREEE, per germline (reference sequence). Trimming removed 0 bases at V and 0 bases at J, with 10 bases between. The CDR3 totals 15 residues. The CDR3 here is CASSLAPQNSYEQYF. The DNA for the CDR3 is TGTGCCAGCAGCTTGGCCCCACAGAACTCCTACGAGCAGTACTTC.

The gene calls are TRBV28 and TRBJ2-5, with TRBD2 matching over 7 bases. Germline loops: CDR1 MDHEN, CDR2 SYDVKM. With V trimmed by 5 bases and J by 3 bases, 9 bases remained unmatched. The CDR3 has 15 residues. CDR3 coding DNA: TGTGCCAGCAGTCCCCTGGGGGGGGTTGAAGAGACCCAGTACTTC. It translates to CASSPLGGVEETQYF.

V is TRBV7-6 and J is TRBJ1-1, with D tentatively TRBD1 (6 bases). CDR1 and CDR2 (germline): SGHVS, FNYEAQ. The CDR3 contains 14 residues. The ends were cut back, 1 base at V and 4 bases at J, with 10 bases in the middle. CDR3 in DNA: TGTGCCAGCAGCTTAGATCAGGGGAGCACTGAAGCTTTCTTT. It yields the protein CASSLDQGSTEAFF.

The rearrangement links TRBV15 to TRBJ1-2; 8 bases align to TRBD1. J was trimmed by 4 bases and V by 6 bases; bases with no gene match: 7. The CDR3 is 14 amino acids. Germline V gene sequence: CDR1 LNHNV, CDR2 YYDKDF (reference sequence). The CDR3 sequence is CATRGQGASYGYTF. The CDR3 DNA sequence: TGTGCCACCAGAGGTCAGGGGGCCAGCTATGGCTACACCTTC.

This chain joins TRBV19 and TRBJ1-2; no reliable D call. The CDR3 contains 14 residues. Germline values: CDR1 LNHDA, CDR2 SQIVND (reference sequence). Trimming took 6 bases from V and 3 from J, leaving 14 bases between them. CDR3 protein: CASRALEADYGYTF. CDR3 DNA sequence: TGTGCCAGTAGGGCACTGGAGGCAGACTATGGCTACACCTTC.

The chain carries TRBV2 and TRBJ2-1; the D gene is possibly TRBD2 (5 bases). The CDR3 extends over 12 amino acids. Trimming stripped 6 bases from V and 4 bases from J, with 7 bases between. CDR1 and CDR2 from the germline V gene are SNHLY and FYNNEI. The CDR3 DNA follows: TGTGCCAGCAGAGGACTTTACAATGAGCAGTTCTTC. This sequence encodes CASRGLYNEQFF.

This clone was observed a single time. The CDR3 DNA reads TGTGCCAGCAGCTTAGGATTAGCATCGGATACGCAGTATTTT. Amino acids: CASSLGLASDTQYF. J is TRBJ2-3 and V is TRBV7-3; D uncertain. With 2 bases removed from V and 6 bases from J, the gap between germline ends came to 12 bases. This CDR3 has 14 amino acids. CDR1 SGHTA and CDR2 FQGTGA come from the germline V gene.

This chain links TRBV2 with TRBJ2-7, with a possible D match to TRBD1 (5 bases). Trimming removed 5 bases at V and 0 bases at J, with 17 bases between. Germline values: CDR1 SNHLY, CDR2 FYNNEI. This CDR3 comprises 16 residues. The chain's CDR3 is CASSSPDSLSSYEQYF. The CDR3 DNA follows: TGTGCCAGCAGTTCCCCAGACAGTCTTAGCTCCTACGAGCAGTACTTC.

This clone was recorded once. The rearrangement joins TRBV14 to TRBJ2-2; 7 bases agree with TRBD1. The V gene's germline CDR1 is SGHDN and CDR2 FVKESK. CDR3 length: 16 residues. Trimming removed 2 bases from V and 5 bases from J; junction bases left unmatched: 8. CDR3 residues: CASSQLPGQATGELFF. The CDR3 region has the DNA TGTGCCAGCAGCCAACTGCCCGGACAGGCGACCGGGGAGCTGTTTTTT.